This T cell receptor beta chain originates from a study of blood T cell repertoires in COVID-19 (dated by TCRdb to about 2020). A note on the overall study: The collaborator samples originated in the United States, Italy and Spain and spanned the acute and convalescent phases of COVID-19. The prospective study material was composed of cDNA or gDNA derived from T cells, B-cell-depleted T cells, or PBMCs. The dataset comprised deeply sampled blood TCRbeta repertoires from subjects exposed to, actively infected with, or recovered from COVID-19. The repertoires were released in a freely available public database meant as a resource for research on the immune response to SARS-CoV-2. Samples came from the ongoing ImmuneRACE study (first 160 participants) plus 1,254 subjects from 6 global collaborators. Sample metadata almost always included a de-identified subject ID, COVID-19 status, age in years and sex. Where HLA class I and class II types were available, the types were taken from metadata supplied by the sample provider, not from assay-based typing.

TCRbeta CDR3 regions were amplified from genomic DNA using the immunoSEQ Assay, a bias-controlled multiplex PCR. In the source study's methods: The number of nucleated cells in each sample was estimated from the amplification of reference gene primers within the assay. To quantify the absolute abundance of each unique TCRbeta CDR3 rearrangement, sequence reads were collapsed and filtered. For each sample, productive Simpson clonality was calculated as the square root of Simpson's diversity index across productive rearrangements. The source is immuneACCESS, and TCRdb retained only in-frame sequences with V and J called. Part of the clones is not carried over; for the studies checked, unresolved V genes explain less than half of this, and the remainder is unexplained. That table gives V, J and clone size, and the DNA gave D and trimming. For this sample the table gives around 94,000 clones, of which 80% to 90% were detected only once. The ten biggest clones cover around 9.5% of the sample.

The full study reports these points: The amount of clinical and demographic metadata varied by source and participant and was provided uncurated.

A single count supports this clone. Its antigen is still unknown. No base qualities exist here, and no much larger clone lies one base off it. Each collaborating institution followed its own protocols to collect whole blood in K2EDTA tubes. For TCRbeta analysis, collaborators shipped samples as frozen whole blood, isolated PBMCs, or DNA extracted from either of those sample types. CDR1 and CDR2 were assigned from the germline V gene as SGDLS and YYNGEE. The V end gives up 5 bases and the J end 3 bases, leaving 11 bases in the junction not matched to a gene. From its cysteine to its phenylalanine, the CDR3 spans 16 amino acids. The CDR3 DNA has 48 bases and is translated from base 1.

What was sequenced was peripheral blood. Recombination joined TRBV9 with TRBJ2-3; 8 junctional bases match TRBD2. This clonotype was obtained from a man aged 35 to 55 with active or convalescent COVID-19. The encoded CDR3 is CASSELSGGPTDTQYF. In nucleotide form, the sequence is TGTGCCAGCAGTGAACTCAGCGGGGGCCCTACAGATACGCAGTATTTT. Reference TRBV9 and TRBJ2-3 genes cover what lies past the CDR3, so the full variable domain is DSGVTQTPKHLITATGQRVTLRCSPRSGDLSVYWYQQSLDQGLQFLIQYYNGEERAKGNILERFSAQQFPDLHSELNLSSLELGDSALYFCASSELSGGPTDTQYFGPGTRLTVL.